Below, one T cell receptor beta chain is given with its context. Its antigen is not known. V dropped 4 bases and J dropped 6; count of bases not matched to a gene: 4. CDR3 length equals 14 residues. Germline assignment: CDR1 SGHKS and CDR2 YYEKEE (reference sequence). Sequencing used immunoSEQ multiplex PCR; TCRdb keeps in-frame clones, though not all of them. The table lists under 750,000 clones, 55% to 75% of them singletons. The sample belongs to a study of shared clonotypes between healthy human individuals. Study conclusions and caveats: Inspection by rarefaction showed sorted-subset sequencing to be incomplete despite large depth. Generally, estimated richness proved larger in naive subsets than it did in memory subsets.

Recent acute infections and vaccinations were absent in the healthy HIV-negative adult donors. The source of this sequence is a woman in her twenties or thirties in good health. The specimen sequenced was memory CD4+ T cells sorted from blood. Documented subset: CD45RA-negative fraction. The chain joins TRBV5-5 to TRBJ2-3; 11 bases are shared with TRBD1. The CDR3 is CASSLDRGQDTQYF. The CDR3 DNA reads as TGTGCCAGCAGCCTGGACAGGGGGCAGGATACGCAGTATTTT.